This T cell receptor beta chain originates from a study of T-cell memory formation after mild COVID-19 (dated by TCRdb to the early 2020s). The study in broad terms: TCR sequence clusters from the two donors were found to be largely donor specific. Longitudinal TCRalpha and TCRbeta repertoire sequencing tracked T-cell clones expanding and contracting after mild COVID-19 in a couple of donors. Two young, previously healthy adult volunteers, one female and one male, were included in the cohort.

Ficoll-Paque density gradient centrifugation was the method used to isolate PBMCs. Overall results and qualifications from the work: Balanced CD4/CD8 phenotypes were observed for clones contracting from day 15 to 85, whereas a bias towards CD4+ was observed for a second wave of clones expanding from day 15 to 37. The second-wave clones that peaked on day 37 were not confirmed to be SARS-CoV-2 specific. The study included only a couple of mild cases, and larger cohorts that include severe cases with pre-infection samples were judged to be necessary. Contracting CD4+ clones were located mainly in the CM and EM memory subsets, whereas CD8+ clones were found to be enriched in EMRA. The detection of some responding clones in pre-infection memory suggests that pre-existing cross-reactive memory T cells joined the SARS-CoV-2 response.

The sequencer listed for this sample is Illumina NovaSeq 6000. TCRalpha and TCRbeta cDNA libraries were built by 5'RACE with constant-segment primers, adding sample barcodes and unique molecular identifiers. Trizol reagent was used to extract RNA from every sample. Amplification of the libraries took two PCR steps, and the second step added a second sample barcode plus Illumina TruSeq adapters. Libraries were sequenced on an Illumina NovaSeq with 2 x 150 bp paired-end reads. For the original study's pipeline: Demultiplexing of reads and collapsing into UMI-guided consensus sequences were performed with migec v1.2.7. Using mixcr v2.1.11, UMI consensuses were aligned to TRA and TRB V and J templates and then assembled into clonotypes. Clonotypes were classified as expanded or contracted when called significant by both edgeR and NoisET, with noise models trained on biological replicates. For edgeR calls, a false discovery rate-adjusted p below 0.01 and a log2 fold-change threshold of 1 were applied. As an exploratory analysis of dynamics, PCA with hierarchical clustering was applied to max-normalized trajectories of the 1000 most abundant clonotypes. Each responding clone was given a CD4 or CD8 phenotype based on the CD4+ and CD8+ repertoires, which had been sequenced separately. TCRdb handled the public reads itself, with Q25 trimming in fastp and clone calling in MiXCR, and kept productive beta chains. Every entry covers one CDR3 protein and lists the most common genes and DNA from its rows. What appears here as the V and J calls and clone size reflects TCRdb's work, not the paper's. Here the sample has hundreds of thousands of distinct CDR3 sequences; about 20% occur a single time. The ten top clones hold approximately 8.4% of the sample.

CDR3 length: 14 amino acids, cysteine to phenylalanine. Only the CDR3 DNA is retained, 42 bases long and in frame from the first base. V is shortened by 0 bases, J by 3 bases, and the region joining them spans 9 bases. The germline V gene (reference sequence) provides CDR1 LGHDT and CDR2 YNNKEL. This clonotype was seen many times. Its target antigen remains unknown. Base qualities are not recorded, but no much larger clone differs from it by a single base. This receptor chain uses TRBV3-1 and TRBJ2-7, with the D segment identity uncertain. The receptor comes from an adult woman who had mild COVID-19 (a few samples of this study predate the infection). The sample titles of this study are shuffled in the database, so cell type and time point are left out; the donor was told from shared clones. Sequencing was carried out using PBMCs or a T cell subset sorted from them (not recorded which). CDR3 protein: CASSQESRYYEQYF. The bases read TGTGCCAGCAGCCAAGAGAGCCGCTACTACGAGCAGTACTTC.